The 11 T cell receptor beta chains below come from one sample, sequenced in a study of shared T cell receptors in the human thymus. The repertoire was sequenced with immunoSEQ multiplex PCR; TCRdb's copy has only in-frame clones and lacks some. This sample yields 700,000 or so clones, of which approximately 85% are seen a single time; over 0.008% belongs to the top ten. These data were likewise used in another study, on human thymus T cells.

The sequenced material came from thymocytes. All receptors come from a girl under two years old with a congenital heart defect.

The chain combines TRBV4-1 with TRBJ1-2; tentative D call: TRBD1 (5 bases). The V and J ends lost 2 bases and 4 bases respectively, with 14 bases between them. Germline V gives CDR1 MGHRA, CDR2 YSYEKL. This CDR3 spans 15 amino acids. The CDR3 spells CASSQSDRPTYGYTF. The CDR3 DNA reads as TGCGCCAGCAGCCAATCCGACAGACCCACCTATGGCTACACCTTC.

The sample holds one count of this clone. The chain couples TRBV5-6 to TRBJ1-4; weak D call: TRBD1 (5 bases). Trimming stripped 3 bases from V and 11 bases from J, with 14 bases between. This CDR3 has 13 amino acids. From germline, CDR1 is SGHDT and CDR2 YYEEEE. CDR3 DNA: TGTGCCAGCAGCTCAGACCTACCAGGGAAACTGTTTTTT. This sequence encodes CASSSDLPGKLFF.

The genes are TRBV28 and TRBJ2-7; TRBD1 matches 7 bases. The CDR3 is made up of 16 amino acids. The germline V gene encodes CDR1 MDHEN and CDR2 SYDVKM. Germline trimming cut 6 bases from V and 0 bases from J; bases unmatched to any gene: 11. The CDR3 spells CASSLSKGQSSYEQYF. The CDR3 bases are TGTGCCAGCAGCCTATCTAAGGGACAGAGCTCCTACGAGCAGTACTTC.

CDR3 in amino acids: CASSSGTADGYTF. CDR3 bases: TGCGCCAGCAGCTCCGGGACAGCTGATGGCTACACCTTC. The chain couples TRBV5-1 to TRBJ1-2, with 7 bases matching TRBD1. Trimming cost V 3 bases and J 6 bases; bases outside gene matches: 5. Germline-derived CDR1 and CDR2 are SGHRS and YFSETQ. This CDR3 is built from 13 residues. Filled out from reference TRBV5-1 and TRBJ1-2, the complete variable domain reads KAGVTQTPRYLIKTRGQQVTLSCSPISGHRSVSWYQQTPGQGLQFLFEYFSETQRNKGNFPGRFSGRQFSNSRSEMNVSTLELGDSALYLCASSSGTADGYTFGSGTRLTVV.

This clone was found once. This sequence joins TRBV7-9 and TRBJ2-5; 7 bases are shared with TRBD1. After removal of 4 bases from V and 5 bases from J, the junction contained 10 bases not matched to a gene. This CDR3 has 15 amino acids. Germline values: CDR1 SEHNR, CDR2 FQNEAQ (reference sequence). The CDR3 coding sequence is TGTGCCAGCAGCTATCGAGGGGGCCCCGCGGAGACCCAGTACTTC. Its protein is CASSYRGGPAETQYF.

The rearrangement joins TRBV6-1 to TRBJ1-2; TRBD1 agrees at 11 bases. Germline CDR1 reads MNHNS; CDR2 reads SASEGT. The CDR3 runs to 15 residues. V shed 6 bases and J 3 bases; nucleotides not matched to a gene: 6. In nucleotides, the CDR3 is TGTGCCAGCAGGGACTTGGGACAGGGGGACTATGGCTACACCTTC. This encodes CASRDLGQGDYGYTF.

This clone occurred a few times. V usage is TRBV5-8 and J usage is TRBJ2-1; D may be TRBD1 (6 bases). CDR3 length: 18 residues. Germline V gene sequence: CDR1 SGHTS, CDR2 YDEGEE. V dropped 1 base and J dropped 4 bases, with 21 bases sitting between them. For the CDR3, the DNA is TGTGCCAGCAGCTTGATCCAGGACAGCTTAACGGAGTACAATGAGCAGTTCTTC. Protein: CASSLIQDSLTEYNEQFF.

The chain joins TRBV29-1 to TRBJ2-7; D uncertain. CDR3 size: 12 residues. The germline gives CDR1 SQVTM, CDR2 ANQGSEA. Trimming shortened V by 0 bases and J by 4 bases, and 7 bases separated the two germline ends. CDR3 region: CSVEEAPYEQYF. The CDR3 DNA reads as TGCAGCGTTGAAGAGGCCCCATACGAGCAGTACTTC.

This clone was observed a handful of times. This chain links TRBV4-1 with TRBJ2-5; 7 bases fit TRBD1. The length of the CDR3 is 15 residues. Trimming cost V 0 bases and J 3 bases; bases outside gene matches: 4. Germline-derived CDR1 and CDR2 are MGHRA and YSYEKL. CDR3: CASSQDLGQKETQYF. The CDR3 DNA sequence: TGCGCCAGCAGCCAAGATCTGGGACAGAAAGAGACCCAGTACTTC.

J is TRBJ2-5 and V is TRBV5-1, with TRBD1 matching over 8 bases. The V gene end was trimmed by 0 bases and the J gene end by 0 bases; junction bases not matched to a gene: 13. The CDR3 length is 19 residues. Germline values: CDR1 SGHRS, CDR2 YFSETQ. The CDR3 bases are TGCGCCAGCAGCTTGGTTTTGCCTAGAAACAGGGGGTACCAAGAGACCCAGTACTTC. Protein product: CASSLVLPRNRGYQETQYF.

The chain carries TRBV29-1 and TRBJ2-7, with 9 positions matching TRBD1. V lost 1 base, J lost 1 base, and 5 bases stayed unmatched. The CDR3 runs 15 residues. The germline V gene has CDR1 SQVTM and CDR2 ANQGSEA. The CDR3 region is CSVEVIGTGSYEQYF. In DNA, the CDR3 is TGCAGCGTTGAAGTGATTGGGACAGGGTCCTACGAGCAGTACTTC.